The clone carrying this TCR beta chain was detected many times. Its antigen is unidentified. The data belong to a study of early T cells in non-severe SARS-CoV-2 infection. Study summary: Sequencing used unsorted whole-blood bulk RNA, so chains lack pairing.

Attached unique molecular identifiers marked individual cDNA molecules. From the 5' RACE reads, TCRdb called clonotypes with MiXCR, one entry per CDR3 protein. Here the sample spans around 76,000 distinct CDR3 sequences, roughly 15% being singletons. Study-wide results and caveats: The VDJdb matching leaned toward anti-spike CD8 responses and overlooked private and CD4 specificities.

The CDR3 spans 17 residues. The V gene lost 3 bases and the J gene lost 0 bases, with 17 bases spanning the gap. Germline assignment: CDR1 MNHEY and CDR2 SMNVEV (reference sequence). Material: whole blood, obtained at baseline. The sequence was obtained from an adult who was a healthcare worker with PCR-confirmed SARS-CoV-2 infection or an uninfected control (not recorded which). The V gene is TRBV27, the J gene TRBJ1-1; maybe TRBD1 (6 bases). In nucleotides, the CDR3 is TGTGCCAGCAGTTTGCTTGCCAGGGGAGGTTTGAACACTGAAGCTTTCTTT. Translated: CASSLLARGGLNTEAFF.